This T cell receptor (beta chain) emerged from a study of OX40 agonist ivuxolimab in advanced cancers. On the study more broadly: Patients assigned to dose escalation were diagnosed with hepatocellular carcinoma, melanoma, renal cell or head and neck cancer. Age averaged around 59 years (range about 23 to 85), and more than 80% were male.

Sampling times: baseline, cycle 4 day 1, cycle 7 day 1. General study points: CD4+ and CD8+ T cells in blood underwent clonal expansion by week 6 at 0.1 to 3.0 mg/kg.

Points on this clone: The antigen is not known.

J was trimmed by 5 bases and V by 4 bases; bases with no gene match: 11. Germline CDR1 SGHRS, CDR2 YFSETQ. The CDR3 sequence is 16 residues long. TCRdb's copy holds only in-frame clones and misses some; the assay was immunoSEQ multiplex PCR. Here the sample spans some 59,000 clones, around 80% being singletons. This material consisted of CD4+ or CD8+ T cells sorted from blood, taken in a trial of the OX40 agonist ivuxolimab. J is TRBJ2-2 and V is TRBV5-1; 7 bases are shared with TRBD2. This clonotype originated in an adult with an advanced solid tumor such as melanoma, head and neck, liver or kidney cancer. CDR3 amino acids: CASSPLSGGRTGELFF. CDR3 DNA: TGCGCCAGCAGCCCCCTTTCGGGGGGTCGGACCGGGGAGCTGTTTTTT.